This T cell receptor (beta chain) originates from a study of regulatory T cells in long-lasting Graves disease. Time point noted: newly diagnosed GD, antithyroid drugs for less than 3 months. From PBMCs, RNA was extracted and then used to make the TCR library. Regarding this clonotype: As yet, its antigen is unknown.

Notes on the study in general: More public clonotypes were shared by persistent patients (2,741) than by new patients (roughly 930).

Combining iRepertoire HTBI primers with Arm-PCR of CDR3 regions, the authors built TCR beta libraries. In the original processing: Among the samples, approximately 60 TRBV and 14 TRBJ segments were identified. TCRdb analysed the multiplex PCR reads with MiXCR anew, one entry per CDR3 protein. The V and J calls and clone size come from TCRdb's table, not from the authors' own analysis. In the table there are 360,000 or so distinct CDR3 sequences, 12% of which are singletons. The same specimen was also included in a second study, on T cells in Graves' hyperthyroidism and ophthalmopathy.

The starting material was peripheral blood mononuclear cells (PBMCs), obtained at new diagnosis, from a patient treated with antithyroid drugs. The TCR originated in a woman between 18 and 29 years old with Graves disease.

For the CDR3, the DNA is TGTGCCACCAGTGATTTGCGGGAGCCAGATACGCAGTATTTT. Translating gives CATSDLREPDTQYF. The chain links TRBV11-2 to TRBJ2-3; 7 positions match TRBD2. Germline CDR1 and CDR2: SGHAT and FQNNGV. The CDR3 runs 14 residues. J was trimmed by 4 bases and V by 10 bases; bases with no gene match: 11.